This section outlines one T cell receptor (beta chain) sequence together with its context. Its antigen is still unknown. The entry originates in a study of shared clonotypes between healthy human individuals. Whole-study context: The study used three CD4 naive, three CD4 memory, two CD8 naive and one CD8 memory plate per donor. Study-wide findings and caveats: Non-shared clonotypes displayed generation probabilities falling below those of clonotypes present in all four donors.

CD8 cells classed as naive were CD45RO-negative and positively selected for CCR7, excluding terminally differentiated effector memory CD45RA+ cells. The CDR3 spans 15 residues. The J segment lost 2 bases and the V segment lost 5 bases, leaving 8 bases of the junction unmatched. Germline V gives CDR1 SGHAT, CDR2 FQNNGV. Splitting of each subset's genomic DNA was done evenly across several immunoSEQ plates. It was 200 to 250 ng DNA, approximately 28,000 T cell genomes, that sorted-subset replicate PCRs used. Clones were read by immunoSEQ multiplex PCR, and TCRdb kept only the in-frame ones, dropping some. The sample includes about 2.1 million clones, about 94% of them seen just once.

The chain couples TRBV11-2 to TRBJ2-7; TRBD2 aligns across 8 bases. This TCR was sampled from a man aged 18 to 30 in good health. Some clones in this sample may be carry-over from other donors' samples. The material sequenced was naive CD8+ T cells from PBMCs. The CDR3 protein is CASSSPSGPTYEQYF. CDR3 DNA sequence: TGTGCCAGCAGCAGTCCTAGCGGGCCTACCTACGAGCAGTACTTC.